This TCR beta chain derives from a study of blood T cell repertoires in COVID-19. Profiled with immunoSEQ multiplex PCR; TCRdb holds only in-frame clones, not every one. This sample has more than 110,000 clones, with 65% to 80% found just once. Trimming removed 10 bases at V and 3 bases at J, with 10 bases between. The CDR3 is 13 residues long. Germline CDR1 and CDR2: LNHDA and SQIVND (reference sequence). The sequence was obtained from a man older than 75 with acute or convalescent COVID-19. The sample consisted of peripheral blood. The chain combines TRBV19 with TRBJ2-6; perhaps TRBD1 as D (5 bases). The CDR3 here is CATRADGANVLTF. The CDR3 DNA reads TGTGCCACCAGGGCTGATGGGGCCAACGTCCTGACTTTC.